Following are 14 T cell receptor beta chains from one sample sequenced in a study of identical twins. TCRdb ran MiXCR on the 5' RACE reads and lists one entry per CDR3 protein. The table lists 650,000 to 800,000 distinct CDR3 sequences, 8% to 9% of them singletons. The sample was also linked to a second study, of yellow fever vaccine responses in identical twins.

The material sequenced was PBMCs. The receptor set was obtained from a woman between 18 and 30 years old in good health.

The chain recombines TRBV6-1 with TRBJ2-5; maybe TRBD1 (6 bases). Per the germline V gene, CDR1 is MNHNS and CDR2 is SASEGT. The CDR3 extends over 14 amino acids. V lost 6 bases and J lost 5, with 16 bases in between. The CDR3 DNA follows: TGTGCCAGCAGCTCGCGAGGGGGTTGGGAGACCCAGTACTTC. Translating gives CASSSRGGWETQYF.

This clonotype was detected only a few times. J is TRBJ2-7 and V is TRBV4-1; 7 bases are a match to TRBD2. The CDR3 consists of 16 residues. CDR1 and CDR2 (germline): MGHRA, YSYEKL. Trimming took 3 bases from V and 0 from J; bases not matched to a gene: 8. The CDR3 reads CASSHLTAGSSYEQYF. CDR3 coding DNA: TGCGCCAGCAGCCATCTTACAGCGGGAAGCTCCTACGAGCAGTACTTC.

This rearrangement joins TRBV5-6 to TRBJ2-5, with a possible D match to TRBD1 (6 bases). Germline CDR1 is SGHDT and CDR2 is YYEEEE. Deletions cut 5 bases from V and 8 bases from J, with 16 bases between. The CDR3 contains 13 residues. The CDR3 loop is CASSRPGTTTQYF. CDR3 bases: TGTGCCAGCAGTCGGCCGGGGACAACAACCCAGTACTTC.

The sample holds a few counts of this clonotype. The rearrangement joins TRBV5-1 to TRBJ2-7, with D perhaps TRBD1 or TRBD2 (5 bases each). Per germline, CDR1 SGHRS and CDR2 YFSETQ. Trimming cost V 0 bases and J 1 base, with 14 bases left between them. This CDR3 comprises 16 residues. CDR3 bases: TGCGCCAGCAGCTTGGTTTTAGGGGACCGGTCCTACGAGCAGTACTTC. It codes for CASSLVLGDRSYEQYF.

This clonotype was detected only a few times. The V call is TRBV5-1, the J call TRBJ2-3; 10 nucleotides agree with TRBD2. Trimming at V came to 4 bases and at J to 4 bases, leaving 9 bases not matched to a gene. The CDR3 runs 16 residues. Germline loops: CDR1 SGHRS, CDR2 YFSETQ. The CDR3 region is CASSPPAGGGADTQYF. The CDR3 coding sequence is TGCGCCAGCAGCCCCCCAGCGGGAGGGGGAGCAGATACGCAGTATTTT.

The chain employs TRBV20-1 and TRBJ2-3; 7 bases map to TRBD1. This CDR3 comprises 14 residues. V was pared by 5 bases and J by 3 bases, with 8 bases of the junction left unmatched. Per the germline V gene, CDR1 is DFQATT and CDR2 is SNEGSKA (reference sequence). Here the CDR3 reads CSAPQEQGTDTQYF. The CDR3 bases are TGCAGTGCTCCCCAAGAACAGGGGACAGATACGCAGTATTTT.

The J gene is TRBJ1-2, the V gene TRBV14; D is ambiguous. From germline, CDR1 is SGHDN and CDR2 FVKESK. CDR3 size: 15 residues. The germline V and J ends were trimmed by 1 base and 0 bases, with 9 bases remaining between them. CDR3 sequence (DNA): TGTGCCAGCAGCCAAGCGCAGAGAACTAACTATGGCTACACCTTC. Translated, it gives CASSQAQRTNYGYTF.

Worth noting for this clonotype: One end of the junction is discordant with germline, which a read error may explain. The gene calls are TRBV5-1 and TRBJ1-6; no reliable D call. The CDR3 is made up of 14 amino acids. CDR1 and CDR2 from the germline V gene are SGHRS and YFSETQ. This chain's CDR3 is CASSLEGNNSHLHF. CDR3 nucleotides: TGCGCCAGCAGCTTGGAGGGAAATAATTCACACCTCCACTTT.

V and J are TRBV7-2 and TRBJ2-7; no definite D call. V was pared by 5 bases and J by 6 bases, with 11 bases between. The CDR3 length is 12 residues. The germline CDR1 and CDR2 sequences are SGHTA and FQGNSA. The CDR3 sequence is CASSRDTPEQYF. In nucleotides, the CDR3 is TGTGCCAGCAGCCGAGACACGCCCGAGCAGTACTTC.

At least ten counts were recorded for this clonotype. This chain uses TRBV5-1 with TRBJ1-5, with D possibly TRBD1 on 5 matching bases. The CDR3 runs to 13 residues. The V gene lost 4 bases and the J gene lost 5 bases, with 10 bases spanning the gap. Germline assignment: CDR1 SGHRS and CDR2 YFSETQ. CDR3 residues: CASSRDRYQPQHF. CDR3 DNA sequence: TGCGCCAGCAGCCGCGACAGATATCAGCCCCAGCATTTT.

V usage is TRBV20-1 and J usage is TRBJ2-1; TRBD2 matches at 9 bases. This CDR3 is built from 16 residues. Germline V lookup: CDR1 DFQATT, CDR2 SNEGSKA (reference sequence). J gave up 9 bases and V 0 bases, and 12 bases lay outside the gene matches. The CDR3 spells CSARDQGGRAVGEQFF. The CDR3 bases are TGCAGTGCTAGAGATCAGGGCGGGAGGGCGGTGGGTGAGCAGTTCTTC.

The chain recombines TRBV28 with TRBJ2-4, with a tentative D call TRBD1 (5 bases). In germline, CDR1 is MDHEN, CDR2 SYDVKM. The CDR3 length is 14 residues. V was clipped by 5 bases and J by 10 bases, with 18 bases between them. The CDR3 reads CASSPTTGLRIQYF. CDR3 nucleotides: TGTGCCAGCAGTCCCACCACAGGTCTCAGGATTCAGTACTTC.

This clonotype was recorded a few times. The J gene is TRBJ2-3, the V gene TRBV6-1, with D maybe TRBD2 (6 bases). The length of the CDR3 is 15 residues. Germline lookup yields CDR1 MNHNS and CDR2 SASEGT. V shed 7 bases and J shed 5 bases, with 19 bases lying between them. This CDR3 is CASTLGGRAGDTQYF. In DNA form, the CDR3 reads TGTGCCAGCACCCTGGGAGGTAGGGCGGGAGATACGCAGTATTTT.

This clonotype has more than one count but fewer than ten. V usage is TRBV6-2 or TRBV6-3 and J usage is TRBJ2-7; 9 bases align to TRBD2. There are 15 residues in the CDR3. The ends lost 2 bases at V and 1 base at J; junction bases unmatched: 3. The germline CDR1 and CDR2 sequences are MNHEY and SVGEGT. The CDR3 sequence is CASSYAGGPSYEQYF. Here the CDR3 DNA reads TGTGCCAGCAGTTACGCGGGAGGGCCTTCCTACGAGCAGTACTTC.